The 8 T cell receptor beta chains below all came from one sample that was sequenced in a study of shared clonotypes between healthy human individuals. Libraries were prepared by immunoSEQ multiplex PCR; TCRdb keeps only in-frame clonotypes and omits some of them. Of some 2.4 million clones in the sample, approximately 93% were seen once. Specimen: naive CD4+ T cells from PBMCs. Documented subset: CD45RA+ positively selected. These receptor sequences come from a man younger than 35 in good health. Some clones in this sample may be carry-over from other donors' samples.

The rearrangement joins TRBV11-2 to TRBJ2-7; D perhaps matches TRBD1 (6 bases). The CDR3 extends over 17 amino acids. With 1 base removed from V and 7 bases from J, the gap between germline ends came to 23 bases. Germline V CDR1 and CDR2: SGHAT, FQNNGV. CDR3 in amino acids: CASSLGQTQGWVKEQYF. DNA for the CDR3: TGTGCCAGCAGCTTAGGGCAAACACAGGGTTGGGTCAAAGAGCAGTACTTC.

With regard to this clone: Other DNA sequences in this specimen translate into the identical CDR3. The genes are TRBV7-2 and TRBJ1-2, with 9 bases aligning to TRBD1. CDR1 is SGHTA, CDR2 FQGNSA, per germline. This CDR3 spans 13 amino acids. J gave up 8 bases and V 2 bases, and 3 bases lay outside the gene matches. CDR3 region: CASSLRTGDGYTF. CDR3 bases: TGTGCCAGCAGCTTACGGACAGGGGACGGCTACACCTTC.

This chain links TRBV5-1 with TRBJ2-7; D gene uncertain. V lost 4 bases to trimming and J lost 2 bases, with 10 bases between them. There are 13 residues in the CDR3. CDR1 SGHRS and CDR2 YFSETQ come from the germline V gene. This chain's CDR3 is CASSRDEAYEQYF. The DNA of the CDR3 is TGCGCCAGCAGCCGCGACGAAGCCTACGAGCAGTACTTC.

V and J are TRBV19 and TRBJ2-3, with 8 bases that match TRBD2. The CDR3 spans 15 residues. The germline V gene has CDR1 LNHDA and CDR2 SQIVND (reference sequence). The ends lost 4 bases at V and 0 bases at J; junction bases unmatched: 3. CDR3 sequence reads: CASSTTSASTDTQYF. CDR3 nucleotides: TGTGCCAGTAGTACGACTAGCGCCAGCACAGATACGCAGTATTTT.

The gene calls are TRBV27 and TRBJ2-2; TRBD2 matches 7 bases. The V segment lost 0 bases and the J segment 4 bases; nucleotides outside the gene matches: 5. The CDR3 is 16 amino acids. Per germline, CDR1 MNHEY and CDR2 SMNVEV (reference sequence). For the CDR3, the DNA is TGTGCCAGCAGTTTATCGTGGCGGGAGTTCACCGGGGAGCTGTTTTTT. It translates to CASSLSWREFTGELFF.

The chain combines TRBV6-1 with TRBJ2-2, with 7 nucleotides matching TRBD1. V gave up 5 bases and J gave up 2 bases; unmatched junction bases: 2. The CDR3 contains 14 residues. Germline loops: CDR1 MNHNS, CDR2 SASEGT. This CDR3 is CASSRGPNTGELFF. The CDR3 DNA is TGTGCCAGCAGTAGGGGGCCCAACACCGGGGAGCTGTTTTTT.

V gene TRBV29-1 combines with J gene TRBJ1-1, with a possible D match to TRBD1 (6 bases). CDR3 length: 12 residues. V dropped 6 bases and J dropped 10 bases, with 18 bases sitting between them. The germline gives CDR1 SQVTM, CDR2 ANQGSEA. This CDR3 is CSVSGGGGGAFF. CDR3 nucleotide sequence: TGCAGCGTATCGGGAGGGGGAGGGGGAGCTTTCTTT. The variable domain in full, completed from reference TRBV29-1 and TRBJ1-1, reads SAVISQKPSRDICQRGTSLTIQCQVDSQVTMMFWYRQQPGQSLTLIATANQGSEATYESGFVIDKFPISRPNLTFSTLTVSNMSPEDSSIYLCSVSGGGGGAFFGQGTRLTVV.

V and J are TRBV28 and TRBJ1-2, with no clear D. Looked up from germline, CDR1 is MDHEN and CDR2 is SYDVKM. The CDR3 covers 14 residues. Trimming shortened V by 5 bases and J by 2 bases, and 12 bases separated the two germline ends. The CDR3 here is CASSRGAENYGYTF. CDR3 nucleotide sequence: TGTGCCAGCAGTCGCGGAGCTGAGAACTATGGCTACACCTTC.